Below, 7 T cell receptor beta chains from the same sample are listed, as sequenced in a study of blood T cells in healthy people across ages (dated by TCRdb to 2014 to 2015). The protocol used for the library was 5' RACE. These reads were obtained on an Illumina HiSeq 2500. A second PCR of roughly 7 to 11 cycles was performed with a sample-barcoded 5' primer and a J-beta primer mix. TCRdb's own reprocessing of the public reads used fastp at Q25 and MiXCR and kept productive beta chains. One record per CDR3 amino acid sequence lists the most common genes and DNA. For this sample there are 1.5 million to 2 million distinct CDR3 sequences; about 30% appear just once. Clones ranked in the top ten supply about 8% of the sample. The sample consisted of blood. These receptor sequences come from a young woman in good health.

The chain uses TRBV5-1 and TRBJ2-2; D is undetermined. V gave up 3 bases and J gave up 7 bases, with 10 bases separating them. This CDR3 comprises 13 residues. CDR1 and CDR2 from the germline V gene are SGHRS and YFSETQ. This chain's CDR3 is CASSSVGGGELFF. The CDR3 bases are TGCGCCAGCAGCTCCGTTGGTGGCGGGGAGCTGTTTTTT.

At least ten counts were recorded for this clonotype. The gene calls are TRBV29-1 and TRBJ1-2; a weak D match, TRBD1 (5 bases). CDR3 length: 13 residues. CDR1 is SQVTM, CDR2 ANQGSEA, per germline. The V gene lost 6 bases and the J gene lost 5 bases, with 16 bases spanning the gap. The CDR3 reads CSVGEEGLYGYTF. In nucleotides, the CDR3 is TGCAGCGTCGGAGAGGAGGGACTGTATGGCTACACCTTC.

This clonotype was found once. V and J are TRBV5-1 and TRBJ1-5, with D hard to call. The germline V gene has CDR1 SGHRS and CDR2 YFSETQ. The V end was cut by 0 bases, the J end by 1 base, with 8 bases between. The CDR3 is 15 residues long. The CDR3 loop reads CASSLAPASNQPQHF. The DNA for the CDR3 is TGCGCCAGCAGCTTGGCCCCGGCCAGCAATCAGCCCCAGCATTTT.

This clonotype was recorded at least ten times. The gene calls are TRBV12-3 or TRBV12-4 and TRBJ2-7, with 10 bases aligning to TRBD1. The CDR3 length is 14 residues. J was trimmed by 0 bases and V by 10 bases; bases with no gene match: 6. The CDR3 DNA reads as TGTGCCACCCCGGGACAGGGGAGCTCCTACGAGCAGTACTTC. As protein: CATPGQGSSYEQYF.

The chain is built from TRBV4-1 and TRBJ2-1, with 7 bases lining up with TRBD2. Germline CDR1 reads MGHRA; CDR2 reads YSYEKL. Trimming cost V 1 base and J 4 bases; bases outside gene matches: 10. This CDR3 region has 17 residues. The CDR3, as DNA: TGCGCCAGCAGCCAAGCTCCGGTGGCTAGCGGATACAATGAGCAGTTCTTC. Translated: CASSQAPVASGYNEQFF.

This rearrangement joins TRBV21-1 to TRBJ2-5; the tabulated D call, TRBD1, remains unverified against the DNA. The J call may be in error: the DNA end matches TRBJ2-4 better. TRBV21-1 is a documented pseudogene. The CDR3 covers 14 residues. The CDR3 sequence: CASSNWGRRNIQYF. The CDR3 nucleotides are TGTGCCAGCAGCAATTGGGGGCGCCGTAACATTCAGTACTTC.

V usage is TRBV10-3 and J usage is TRBJ2-7, with D possibly TRBD1 on 5 matching bases. The CDR3 is 13 amino acids. V was clipped by 6 bases and J by 7 bases, with 16 bases between them. The V gene's germline CDR1 is ENHRY and CDR2 SYGVKD. The CDR3 nucleotides are TGTGCCATCAGCGAGGCGGAAGGGGAAGAGCAGTACTTC. It specifies CAISEAEGEEQYF.